This note documents a single T cell receptor (beta chain) sequence. The antigen is unknown. This entry comes from a study of CD8 T cells in Susac syndrome. Broader study findings: The CD4+ T cell repertoires of Susac syndrome were found to show no clonal expansion. The study conceded that its TCR sequencing and HLA analysis involved relatively few individuals.

When the RNA was reverse transcribed, random hexamers were used with an input of about 0.5 to 1 ug. Amplification of TCR beta CDR3 was carried out by immunoSEQ multiplex PCR, which covered 54 Vbeta and 13 Jbeta segments. TCRdb re-called the immunoSEQ multiplex PCR reads with MiXCR, one entry per CDR3 protein. The sample gives more than 150,000 distinct CDR3 sequences, around 96% of which show up once; around 0.12% is in the top ten. The source is a human donor with Susac syndrome. The sequencing input was CD4+ T cells from PBMCs.

CDR3 loop: CSANRETDSPLHF. The CDR3 DNA reads TGCAGTGCTAACAGGGAAACCGATTCACCCCTCCACTTT. This chain uses TRBV20-1 with TRBJ1-6; D perhaps matches TRBD1 (6 bases). The CDR3 spans 13 residues. V dropped 4 bases and J dropped 8 bases, with 12 bases sitting between them. CDR1 is DFQATT, CDR2 SNEGSKA, per germline (reference sequence).